Below are 3 T cell receptor beta chains sequenced from a single sample in a study of CD49a tissue-resident CD8 T cells in human skin. Only in-frame clones appear in the TCRdb table, and some are missing; sequencing was by immunoSEQ multiplex PCR. The data hold some 1,500 clones, with around three quarters observed a single time. The sequenced material came from CLA- CD8+ effector memory T cells sorted from blood. The receptors were gathered from a human donor in good health.

This clone was seen a few times. The chain couples TRBV6-5 to TRBJ2-1; TRBD2 agrees at 10 bases. V shed 8 bases and J 4 bases; nucleotides not matched to a gene: 5. The CDR3 runs to 14 residues. Germline CDR1 is MNHEY and CDR2 is SVGAGI. The CDR3 reads CASGSGGSYNEQFF. CDR3 coding DNA: TGTGCCAGCGGTAGCGGGGGGTCTTACAATGAGCAGTTCTTC.

The chain couples TRBV7-3 to TRBJ2-7; tentatively, D is TRBD1 (7 bases). V was clipped by 1 base and J by 6 bases, with 13 bases between them. Germline V gene lookup returns CDR1 SGHTA and CDR2 FQGTGA. The CDR3 sequence is 14 residues long. The CDR3 reads CASSLSGTAVEQYF. CDR3 in DNA: TGTGCCAGCAGCTTAAGCGGGACAGCCGTCGAGCAGTACTTC.

This chain connects TRBV7-9 to TRBJ2-1; TRBD2 matches at 8 bases. V was clipped by 3 bases and J by 4 bases; unmatched bases: 8. This CDR3 region has 16 residues. The germline V gene encodes CDR1 SEHNR and CDR2 FQNEAQ (reference sequence). The DNA of the CDR3 is TGTGCCAGCAGCTTGCTAACTAGCGGCCTTTACAATGAGCAGTTCTTC. Its protein is CASSLLTSGLYNEQFF.